What follows are 18 T cell receptor beta chains derived from one specimen sequenced in a study of blood T cell repertoires in COVID-19 (dated by TCRdb to 2020 to 2022). Receptors were amplified or captured by the immunoSEQ multiplex PCR assay. TCRdb stores this immuneACCESS table with in-frame sequences only. Part of the clones is absent; in the studies checked, under half of the shortfall reflects unresolved V genes, and no reason is known for the rest. The sample table shows around 60,000 clones, and approximately 80% are seen once. The leading ten clones occupy approximately 30% of the sample. The sample taken for sequencing was peripheral blood. Source of these receptors: a woman aged 80 or over with active or convalescent COVID-19.

The chain recombines TRBV19 with TRBJ1-5; a possible D gene is TRBD1 (6 bases). V lost 9 bases, J lost 2 bases, and 17 bases lay in between. This CDR3 comprises 15 residues. Germline assignment: CDR1 LNHDA and CDR2 SQIVND (reference sequence). In DNA form, the CDR3 reads TGTGCCAGCAAATGGGGGCTACCTGGCAATCAGCCCCAGCATTTT. Its protein product is CASKWGLPGNQPQHF.

The count of this clone is one. The chain uses TRBV4-3 and TRBJ1-2, with D maybe TRBD1 (6 bases). Trimming left V 1 base short and J 4 bases short, with 13 bases between. The CDR3 spans 15 residues. Germline V gene lookup returns CDR1 LGHNA and CDR2 YSLEER. CDR3 nucleotides: TGCGCCAGCAGCCAAGGGGAGCAGGGGCCCTATGGCTACACCTTC. It translates to CASSQGEQGPYGYTF.

The genes are TRBV19 and TRBJ2-3; D is undetermined. CDR1 LNHDA and CDR2 SQIVND come from the germline V gene (reference sequence). Between the trimmed V and J ends, which lost 0 bases and 1 base, there was a span of 5 bases. This CDR3 is built from 14 residues. CDR3 DNA: TGTGCCAGTAGTATAGACGGTGGCACAGATACGCAGTATTTT. Protein: CASSIDGGTDTQYF.

The CDR3 is CASIPAGIRSYEQYF. The DNA of the CDR3 is TGTGCCAGCATCCCCGCCGGGATCCGTTCCTACGAGCAGTACTTC. J is TRBJ2-7 and V is TRBV6-2 or TRBV6-3, with D perhaps TRBD2 (5 bases). CDR1 and CDR2 (germline): MNHEY, SVGEGT. Trimming left V 7 bases short and J 1 base short, with 17 bases between. The length of the CDR3 is 15 residues.

The J gene is TRBJ1-1, the V gene TRBV2; TRBD1 is a possible D gene (5 bases). V was clipped by 7 bases and J by 5 bases, with 14 bases between them. The CDR3 is made up of 13 amino acids. Germline CDR1 is SNHLY and CDR2 is FYNNEI. The CDR3 loop reads CASTGGGRTEAFF. DNA for the CDR3: TGTGCCAGCACCGGGGGGGGTCGGACTGAAGCTTTCTTT.

The genes are TRBV9 and TRBJ1-1, with D possibly being TRBD1 (6 bases). The CDR3 sequence is 14 residues long. Per the germline V gene, CDR1 is SGDLS and CDR2 is YYNGEE. V lost 0 bases to trimming and J lost 6 bases, with 12 bases between them. The CDR3 loop is CASSVASGGAEAFF. The CDR3 nucleotides read TGTGCCAGCAGCGTAGCTTCGGGGGGCGCTGAAGCTTTCTTT.

This chain uses TRBV10-1 with TRBJ2-1; D uncertain. This CDR3 spans 16 amino acids. V lost 4 bases and J lost 4, with 17 bases in between. The V gene's germline CDR1 is WNHNN and CDR2 SYGVQD (reference sequence). The CDR3 nucleotides read TGCGCCAGCAGTGGTCGTCTCCCCCTGTTATACAATGAGCAGTTCTTC. Its protein product is CASSGRLPLLYNEQFF.

The genes are TRBV7-3 and TRBJ2-3; the match to TRBD1 covers 8 bases. J lost 3 bases, V lost 5 bases, and 7 bases had no gene match. There are 15 residues in the CDR3. Germline CDR1 and CDR2: SGHTA and FQGTGA. CDR3 bases: TGTGCCAGCAGCCCCCAGGGGGCAGGTACAGATACGCAGTATTTT. Protein product: CASSPQGAGTDTQYF. The entire variable domain, with the rest obtained from reference TRBV7-3 and TRBJ2-3, is as follows: GAGVSQTPSNKVTEKGKYVELRCDPISGHTALYWYRQSLGQGPEFLIYFQGTGAADDSGLPNDRFFAVRPEGSVSTLKIQRTERGDSAVYLCASSPQGAGTDTQYFGPGTRLTVL.

This chain joins TRBV10-3 and TRBJ2-2; D call uncertain. V was trimmed by 6 bases and J by 2 bases, leaving 10 bases between them. This CDR3 region has 14 residues. Germline CDR1 ENHRY, CDR2 SYGVKD. The CDR3 reads CAIRSGSNTGELFF. The CDR3 region has the DNA TGTGCCATCAGATCAGGCAGTAACACCGGGGAGCTGTTTTTT.

V is TRBV3-1 (or the pseudogene TRBV3-2) and J is TRBJ1-3; 7 bases align to TRBD1. This CDR3 is built from 15 residues. V lost 4 bases, J lost 4 bases, and 7 bases stayed unmatched. The germline V gene has CDR1 LGHDT and CDR2 YNNKEL (reference sequence). The CDR3 region is CASSRGQARGNTIYF. DNA of the CDR3: TGTGCCAGCAGCCGAGGACAGGCTCGAGGAAACACCATATATTTT.

The J gene is TRBJ2-7, the V gene TRBV6-6; TRBD1 agrees at 9 bases. V lost 4 bases and J lost 2; bases outside the gene matches: 3. CDR3 length: 14 amino acids. CDR1 and CDR2 from the germline V gene are MNHNY and SVGAGI (reference sequence). The CDR3 nucleotides read TGTGCCAGCAGTTCCACAGGGGGCCCCTACGAGCAGTACTTC. Translated: CASSSTGGPYEQYF.

This chain uses TRBV7-2 with TRBJ2-7; 9 bases match TRBD1. The CDR3 is 14 amino acids. V shed 4 bases and J 4 bases; nucleotides not matched to a gene: 5. Germline values: CDR1 SGHTA, CDR2 FQGNSA. The chain's CDR3 is CASSSGQGKYEQYF. The CDR3 DNA reads as TGTGCCAGCAGCTCCGGACAGGGGAAGTACGAGCAGTACTTC.

The rearrangement uses TRBV5-4 and TRBJ1-3; TRBD1 might be the D (5 bases). This CDR3 contains 16 residues. Per the germline V gene, CDR1 is SGHNT and CDR2 is YYREEE (reference sequence). V lost 0 bases and J 0 bases, leaving 10 bases between the germline ends. The CDR3 spells CASSLGQGVSGNTIYF. The CDR3 DNA reads as TGTGCCAGCAGCTTGGGGCAAGGGGTCTCTGGAAACACCATATATTTT. The whole variable domain, remainder taken from reference TRBV5-4 and TRBJ1-3, is ETGVTQSPTHLIKTRGQQVTLRCSSQSGHNTVSWYQQALGQGPQFIFQYYREEENGRGNFPPRFSGLQFPNYSSELNVNALELDDSALYLCASSLGQGVSGNTIYFGEGSWLTVV.

The chain employs TRBV6-2 or TRBV6-3 and TRBJ1-1; perhaps TRBD1 as D (5 bases). V lost 0 bases, J lost 0 bases, and 11 bases lay in between. This CDR3 is 16 amino acids long. Looked up from germline, CDR1 is MNHEY and CDR2 is SVGEGT. The chain's CDR3 is CASSYSVQGLNTEAFF. Written as DNA, the CDR3 is TGTGCCAGCAGTTACTCTGTTCAGGGATTGAACACTGAAGCTTTCTTT.

The rearrangement joins TRBV18 to TRBJ2-7, with D hard to call. This CDR3 region has 14 residues. The germline gives CDR1 KGHSH, CDR2 LQKENI. Trimming stripped 2 bases from V and 2 bases from J, with 10 bases between. The CDR3 sequence: CASSPFGSTYEQYF. DNA of the CDR3: TGTGCCAGCTCACCATTTGGCTCAACCTACGAGCAGTACTTC.

The CDR3 reads CASSRGTGSYEQYF. The DNA for the CDR3 is TGTGCCAGCTCACGGGGGACAGGGAGCTACGAGCAGTACTTC. The V gene is TRBV18, the J gene TRBJ2-7; TRBD1 agrees at 9 bases. The germline V gene has CDR1 KGHSH and CDR2 LQKENI. CDR3 length equals 14 residues. The J segment lost 3 bases and the V segment lost 4 bases, leaving 4 bases of the junction unmatched.

The V gene is TRBV12-1, the J gene TRBJ2-7; the table's TRBD2 call for D was not verified on the DNA. TRBV12-1 is designated a pseudogene. The CDR3 has 16 amino acids. CDR3 loop: CASSLDRTGADYEQYF. The CDR3 DNA reads as TGTGCCAGCAGCCTAGATCGGACGGGAGCCGACTACGAGCAGTACTTC.

The genes are TRBV5-1 and TRBJ1-1, with 7 bases lining up with TRBD1. This CDR3 has 14 residues. Germline V gives CDR1 SGHRS, CDR2 YFSETQ. V gave up 4 bases and J gave up 1 base; unmatched junction bases: 4. The CDR3 coding sequence is TGCGCCAGCAGCCAGGACAGGCGGAACACTGAAGCTTTCTTT. It translates to CASSQDRRNTEAFF.